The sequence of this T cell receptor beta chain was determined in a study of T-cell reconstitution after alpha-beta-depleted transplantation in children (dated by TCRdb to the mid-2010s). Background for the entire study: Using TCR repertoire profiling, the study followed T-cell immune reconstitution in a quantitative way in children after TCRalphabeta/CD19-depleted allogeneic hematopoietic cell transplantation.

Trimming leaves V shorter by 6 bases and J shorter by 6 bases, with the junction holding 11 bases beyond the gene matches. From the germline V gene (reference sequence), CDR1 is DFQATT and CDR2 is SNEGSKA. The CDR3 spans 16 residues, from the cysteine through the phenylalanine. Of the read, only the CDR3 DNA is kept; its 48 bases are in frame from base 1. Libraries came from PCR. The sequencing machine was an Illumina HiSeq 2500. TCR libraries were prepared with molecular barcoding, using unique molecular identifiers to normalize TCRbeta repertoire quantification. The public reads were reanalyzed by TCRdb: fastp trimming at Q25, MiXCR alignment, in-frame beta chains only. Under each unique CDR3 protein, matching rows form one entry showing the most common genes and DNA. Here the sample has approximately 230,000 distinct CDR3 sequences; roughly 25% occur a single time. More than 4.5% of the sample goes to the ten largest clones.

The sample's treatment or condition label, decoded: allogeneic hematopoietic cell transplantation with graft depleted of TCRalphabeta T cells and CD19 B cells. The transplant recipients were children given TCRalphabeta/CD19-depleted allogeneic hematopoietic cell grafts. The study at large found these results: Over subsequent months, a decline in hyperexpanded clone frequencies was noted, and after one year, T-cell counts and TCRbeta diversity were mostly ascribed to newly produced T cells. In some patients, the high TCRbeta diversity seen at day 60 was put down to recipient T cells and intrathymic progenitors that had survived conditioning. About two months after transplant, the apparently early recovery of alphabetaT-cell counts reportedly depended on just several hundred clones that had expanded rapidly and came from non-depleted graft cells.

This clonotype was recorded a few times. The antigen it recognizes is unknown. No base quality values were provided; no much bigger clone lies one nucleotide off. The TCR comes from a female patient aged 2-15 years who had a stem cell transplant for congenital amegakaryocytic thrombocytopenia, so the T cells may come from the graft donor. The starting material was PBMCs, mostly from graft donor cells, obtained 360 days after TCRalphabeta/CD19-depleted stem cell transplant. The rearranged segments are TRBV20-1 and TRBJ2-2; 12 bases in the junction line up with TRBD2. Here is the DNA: TGCAGTGCACACGCATCTAGCGGGAGGGCCGCCGGGGAGCTGTTTTTT. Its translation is CSAHASSGRAAGELFF.